The 20 T cell receptor beta chains in this list originate from one sample, sequenced in a study of T cells in Graves' hyperthyroidism and ophthalmopathy. RNA transcripts were the template for amplifying TCR beta CDR3 regions. In the first-round RT-PCR of the TCR CDR3, the HTBI primer set was used. MiXCR, applied by TCRdb to the multiplex PCR reads, yields one record per CDR3 protein. The repertoire consists of about 500,000 distinct CDR3 sequences, with approximately 15% occurring once and the leading ten covering 17%. The specimen was blood. These receptors were obtained from a woman aged 18-29 years with Graves' hyperthyroidism.

This clonotype was recorded many times. The rearrangement joins TRBV13 to TRBJ2-3; 10 nucleotides align to TRBD2. After removal of 4 bases from V and 2 bases from J, the junction contained 9 bases not matched to a gene. The CDR3 is made up of 17 amino acids. CDR1 is PRHDT and CDR2 is FYEKMQ in the germline V gene (reference sequence). The CDR3 DNA reads as TGTGCCAGCAGCTCCCTAGCGGGAGACCATTTCACAGATACGCAGTATTTT. This translates into CASSSLAGDHFTDTQYF.

This clonotype showed up just a few times. The DNA of the CDR3 is TGTGCCAGCAGCCAAGATCGCTGGGGGGGAGGGAGCACAGATACGCAGTATTTT. It specifies CASSQDRWGGGSTDTQYF. The chain recombines TRBV3-1 with TRBJ2-3; 7 nucleotides line up with TRBD2. The germline CDR1 and CDR2 sequences are LGHDT and YNNKEL (reference sequence). There are 18 residues in the CDR3. J lost 0 bases, V lost 0 bases, and 9 bases had no gene match.

This clonotype has a count of ten or more. The chain recombines TRBV7-2 with TRBJ2-7; 7 bases fit TRBD1. CDR1 and CDR2 from the germline V gene are SGHTA and FQGNSA. This CDR3 spans 18 amino acids. Unmatched junction bases numbered 14, after V lost 1 base and J lost 2 bases. The CDR3 DNA sequence: TGTGCCAGCAGCTTAGTTCCCCCCTTAGGGACAGTAGCCTACGAGCAGTACTTC. Translated: CASSLVPPLGTVAYEQYF.

This clonotype has at least ten counts. The rearrangement uses TRBV18 and TRBJ2-5, with 8 bases identical to TRBD2. The trim removed 8 bases at V and 1 base at J, leaving 6 bases unmatched. The CDR3 is 14 residues long. CDR1 and CDR2 from the germline V gene are KGHSH and LQKENI. The CDR3 sequence: CASRAGEAQETQYF. The CDR3 DNA reads as TGTGCCAGCAGAGCGGGAGAGGCCCAAGAGACCCAGTACTTC.

This clonotype was seen only a few times. The chain is built from TRBV20-1 and TRBJ2-3; 7 bases fit TRBD2. V gave up 1 base and J gave up 3 bases; unmatched junction bases: 13. The V gene's germline CDR1 is DFQATT and CDR2 SNEGSKA (reference sequence). The CDR3 loop spans 17 amino acids. The CDR3 reads CSARVEPGLTTTDTQYF. The CDR3 nucleotides read TGCAGTGCTAGAGTAGAACCGGGACTAACTACTACAGATACGCAGTATTTT.

This chain connects TRBV27 to TRBJ2-5; D is ambiguous. The CDR3 is made up of 11 amino acids. Germline CDR1 is MNHEY and CDR2 is SMNVEV (reference sequence). Trimming took 6 bases from V and 9 from J, leaving 11 bases between them. CDR3 in DNA: TGTGCCAGCAGCAAAGAAGGGTCCCAGTACTTC. It yields the protein CASSKEGSQYF.

CDR3 sequence: CASSLFQGHEQYF. The CDR3 DNA is TGTGCCAGCAGTTTATTCCAGGGCCACGAGCAGTACTTC. This chain links TRBV28 with TRBJ2-7, with D tentatively TRBD1 (5 bases). Trimming shortened V by 1 base and J by 5 bases, and 9 bases separated the two germline ends. Germline V CDR1 and CDR2: MDHEN, SYDVKM. The CDR3 loop spans 13 amino acids. The full variable domain, rest sourced from reference TRBV28 and TRBJ2-7, is DVKVTQSSRYLVKRTGEKVFLECVQDMDHENMFWYRQDPGLGLRLIYFSYDVKMKEKGDIPEGYSVSREKKERFSLILESASTNQTSMYLCASSLFQGHEQYFGPGTRLTVT.

This clonotype has a count of ten or more. V gene TRBV12-3 or TRBV12-4 combines with J gene TRBJ2-5, with D perhaps matching TRBD2 (5 bases). The V and J ends lost 3 bases and 5 bases respectively, with 10 bases between them. The CDR3 consists of 13 residues. In nucleotides, the CDR3 is TGTGCCAGCAGTTTTTCTGAGGGCGAGACCCAGTACTTC. Amino acid sequence: CASSFSEGETQYF.

Only a few counts were recorded for this clonotype. The genes are TRBV5-1 and TRBJ2-1; D is tentatively TRBD1 or TRBD2 (5 bases each). V dropped 4 bases and J dropped 3 bases, with 8 bases sitting between them. The germline gives CDR1 SGHRS, CDR2 YFSETQ. This CDR3 is 13 amino acids long. DNA for the CDR3: TGCGCCAGCAGCGGGACCATCTACAATGAGCAGTTCTTC. Amino acids: CASSGTIYNEQFF. Supplemented by reference TRBV5-1 and TRBJ2-1, the full variable domain reads KAGVTQTPRYLIKTRGQQVTLSCSPISGHRSVSWYQQTPGQGLQFLFEYFSETQRNKGNFPGRFSGRQFSNSRSEMNVSTLELGDSALYLCASSGTIYNEQFFGPGTRLTVL.

This clonotype was seen at least ten times. The chain joins TRBV5-1 to TRBJ1-2, with D hard to call. In germline, CDR1 is SGHRS, CDR2 YFSETQ. Trimming took off 0 bases at V and 4 bases at J, with 16 bases between the two ends. The CDR3 consists of 16 residues. CDR3 nucleotide sequence: TGCGCCAGCAGCTTGGCCCCGGACGCCGAACTCTATGGCTACACCTTC. It is translated as CASSLAPDAELYGYTF.

This clonotype came up many times. The chain couples TRBV10-3 to TRBJ1-1, with unresolved D. CDR3 length equals 12 residues. The V end lost 0 bases, the J end lost 8 bases, and 7 bases lay between the germline ends. Germline V gives CDR1 ENHRY, CDR2 SYGVKD. Written as DNA, the CDR3 is TGTGCCATCAGTGAGTCAGGTTTCGAAGCTTTCTTT. Translated: CAISESGFEAFF.

This clonotype was recorded at least ten times. The chain carries TRBV7-3 and TRBJ1-2; no firm D call. Trimming shortened V by 5 bases and J by 4 bases, and 14 bases separated the two germline ends. The V gene's germline CDR1 is SGHTA and CDR2 FQGTGA. CDR3 length: 14 residues. CDR3 in amino acids: CASSAGRDGYGYTF. As DNA, the CDR3 is TGTGCCAGCAGCGCAGGACGTGACGGCTATGGCTACACCTTC.

This clonotype was observed at least ten times. The rearrangement uses TRBV24-1 and TRBJ2-5, with D possibly being TRBD2 (5 bases). The CDR3 consists of 12 residues. CDR1 and CDR2 (germline): KGHDR, SFDVKD. V shed 8 bases and J shed 5 bases, with 11 bases lying between them. The CDR3 loop is CATNREGETQYF. The CDR3 nucleotides are TGTGCCACCAACCGGGAAGGGGAGACCCAGTACTTC.

This clonotype was picked up many times. The V and J genes are TRBV11-3 and TRBJ1-6; D unresolved. The CDR3 has 14 amino acids. V was trimmed by 3 bases and J by 9 bases, leaving 12 bases between them. Germline loops: CDR1 SGHNT, CDR2 YENEEA. CDR3 region: CASSFGNRPSPLHF. The DNA of the CDR3 is TGTGCCAGCAGCTTTGGAAACAGACCTTCACCCCTCCACTTT. The complete variable domain, with remaining parts taken from reference TRBV11-3 and TRBJ1-6, reads EAGVVQSPRYKIIEKKQPVAFWCNPISGHNTLYWYLQNLGQGPELLIRYENEEAVDDSQLPKDRFSAERLKGVDSTLKIQPAELGDSAVYLCASSFGNRPSPLHFGNGTRLTVT.

This clonotype was seen ten or more times. The rearrangement uses TRBV18 and TRBJ2-3; no firm D call. This CDR3 has 14 amino acids. CDR1 and CDR2 from the germline V gene are KGHSH and LQKENI. V was pared by 1 base and J by 2 bases, with 7 bases between. CDR3 bases: TGTGCCAGCTCACCACAGGAGAACACAGATACGCAGTATTTT. It translates to CASSPQENTDTQYF.

The sample holds a few counts of this clonotype. The junction departs from the called germline gene at one end, perhaps through a read error. This rearrangement joins TRBV6-1 to TRBJ2-3; no clear D gene. Germline values: CDR1 MNHNS, CDR2 SASEGT. The CDR3 extends over 14 amino acids. This CDR3 reads CASREGKETDTQYF. The CDR3 DNA sequence: TGTGCCAGCAGGGAAGGGAAAGAGACAGATACGCAGTATTTT.

The sample holds many counts of this clonotype. V gene TRBV27 combines with J gene TRBJ2-1; 8 bases align to TRBD2. The CDR3 spans 14 residues. The V and J ends lost 10 bases and 7 bases, in that order; junction bases with no gene match: 12. The V gene's germline CDR1 is MNHEY and CDR2 SMNVEV (reference sequence). CDR3 residues: CATHRREGLNEQFF. The CDR3 nucleotides read TGTGCCACCCACAGACGGGAGGGCCTTAATGAGCAGTTCTTC.

The chain joins TRBV7-2 to TRBJ2-7; D not certain. From germline, CDR1 is SGHTA and CDR2 FQGNSA. The CDR3 has 14 residues. V was trimmed by 8 bases and J by 0 bases, leaving 14 bases between them. The DNA of the CDR3 is TGTGCCAGCCCCTTATTGGGGAACTCCTACGAGCAGTACGTC. Its protein is CASPLLGNSYEQYV.

The chain combines TRBV7-9 with TRBJ1-2; D unclear. Germline V CDR1 and CDR2: SEHNR, FQNEAQ (reference sequence). Trimming cost V 1 base and J 0 bases, with 9 bases left between them. This CDR3 spans 15 amino acids. CDR3 region: CASSLGASSNYGYTF. As DNA, the CDR3 is TGTGCCAGCAGCTTAGGGGCCTCTTCTAACTATGGCTACACCTTC. The full variable domain, completed using reference TRBV7-9 and TRBJ1-2, is DTGVSQNPRHKITKRGQNVTFRCDPISEHNRLYWYRQTLGQGPEFLTYFQNEAQLEKSRLLSDRFSAERPKGSFSTLEIQRTEQGDSAMYLCASSLGASSNYGYTFGSGTRLTVV.

This clonotype was recorded many times. The CDR3 loop reads CASRRGQGSYNEQFF. The CDR3 nucleotides read TGTGCCAGCAGGCGTGGACAGGGTTCCTACAATGAGCAGTTCTTC. The rearrangement uses TRBV12-3 or TRBV12-4 and TRBJ2-1; 8 bases are a match to TRBD1. V trimming: 6 bases; J trimming: 1 base; junction bases outside the gene matches: 5. This CDR3 is 15 amino acids long.